This T cell receptor (beta chain) was profiled in a study of monozygotic twins with inflammatory bowel disease (dated by TCRdb to between 2018 and 2021). Context from the whole study: The full study comprised 30 or so monozygotic twin pairs: nine German pairs (four IBD-concordant, five IBD-discordant) and 19 IBD-discordant Danish pairs. Each individual had, on average, about 151 000 unique TCRalpha sequences and 181 000 unique TCRbeta sequences available for analysis. Disease-associated traits were sought mainly through comparisons between IBD patients and their genetically identical healthy co-twins within discordant pairs. Overall results and qualifications from the work: The analysis was unable to tell apart different T cell subtypes. Concordant and discordant twins showed no difference in repertoire similarity, possibly because of limited statistical power. Measured by the inverse Simpson index, TCRbeta repertoire diversity was lower in IBD patients than in their healthy co-twins. No single strong signal or clonotype linked to IBD turned up in the results, so the idea that one exists was not supported. Because patients received different immunosuppressive treatments, the repertoires may have picked up extra background noise and variability between individuals. Fewer clonotypes were shared with other individuals by IBD patients than by healthy twins, most markedly in patients showing signs of disease activity.

The library was obtained by 5' RACE. The input for every TCR library was roughly 3,300 ng of total RNA. For each sample, cDNA was synthesized in eight separate reactions using SMARTScribe reverse transcriptase. Unique molecular identifiers containing a 6-nucleotide sample barcode were introduced through template switching during cDNA synthesis. Two nested PCRs of approximately 16 and 10 cycles amplified the TCRalpha and TCRbeta cDNA, and bead purification followed each PCR. Before amplification, the cDNA was treated with uracil DNA-glycosylase and purified using the QIAquick PCR purification kit. The second PCR added Illumina TruSeq-compatible adapters along with sample-specific barcodes. Library quality and concentration were checked on TapeStation and Qubit, and libraries were pooled at approximately 4.7 ng each. Sequencing of the pooled libraries was done on an Illumina HiSeq2500 single-index Rapid Run using custom sequencing primers and 2 x 100 bp reads. Processing in the source paper ran as follows. MiGEC version 1.2.6 was used for UMI-based consensus assembly, which corrected PCR and sequencing errors. MiXCR version 2.1.1 handled V(D)J alignment, clonotype assembly and CDR3 extraction. To normalise gene usage, clonotype sharing and MAIT/NKT TCR abundance, the analysis used the top 1000, 10 000 and 20 000 clonotypes per sample. After downsampling to 27 000 UMIs, diversity was calculated as the inverse Simpson index using the vegan R package. Paired Mann-Whitney U tests were applied to discordant twin pairs, and Benjamini-Hochberg correction was used for multiple testing. The reads were reprocessed in TCRdb, with one entry per CDR3 protein sequence and no accompanying DNA. The V and J calls, along with clone size, are taken from TCRdb and not from the paper's own processing. The table held for this sample gives approximately 400,000 distinct CDR3 sequences. The ten top clones hold approximately 2.3% of the sample.

Comments on this clonotype: No cognate antigen has been identified for it.

From each donor, a 2.5 ml peripheral blood sample was collected into PAXgene tubes and kept at -80 degrees C. Without T cell sorting, total RNA was isolated from whole blood using the PAXgene blood miRNA kit on an automated QIAcube. Peripheral blood from monozygotic twin pairs who were concordant or discordant for inflammatory bowel disease underwent deep TCRalpha and TCRbeta repertoire profiling using unique molecular barcoding. Smoking habits were recorded for all twin pairs, with individuals classified as current, former or never smokers. In the germline V gene, CDR1 corresponds to SGHRS and CDR2 to YFSETQ. The CDR3 starts with the cysteine, ends with the phenylalanine, and has 14 residues. No nucleotide data were recorded.

The sequencing sample was made of blood. The V and J genes are TRBV5-1 and TRBJ2-3; the D call of TRBD2 rests on TCRdb alone, since no DNA is present to check it. The sequence was collected from a human donor with ulcerative colitis or Crohn's disease, or a healthy co-twin of an affected twin (not recorded which). The CDR3 sequence is CASSGGAGADTQYF.